Listed here are 4 T cell receptor beta chains from one sample, sequenced in a study of cytomegalovirus exposure and HLA in healthy donors. Some clones are missing from TCRdb's copy, which holds only in-frame ones; the method was immunoSEQ multiplex PCR. The sample contains 120,000 or so clones, roughly nine tenths of which appear only once. Sample: PBMCs. Receptors were obtained from a young woman in good health and CMV-seronegative.

The rearrangement links TRBV11-3 to TRBJ1-2; D perhaps matches TRBD1 (5 bases). Trimming cost V 1 base and J 3 bases, with 9 bases left between them. The length of the CDR3 is 14 residues. The germline V gene has CDR1 SGHNT and CDR2 YENEEA. CDR3 region: CASSLGDSHYGYTF. As DNA, the CDR3 is TGTGCCAGCAGCTTAGGGGACTCCCACTATGGCTACACCTTC.

V usage is TRBV30 and J usage is TRBJ2-7; D uncertain. Germline CDR1 and CDR2: GTSNPN and SVGIG (reference sequence). This CDR3 has 14 amino acids. V shed 3 bases and J shed 0 bases, with 12 bases lying between them. The CDR3 region is CAWSAPGGSYEQYF. The CDR3 region has the DNA TGTGCCTGGAGCGCGCCCGGCGGCTCCTACGAGCAGTACTTC.

The chain uses TRBV2 and TRBJ2-7, with D possibly TRBD2 on 6 matching bases. The germline V and J ends were trimmed by 7 bases and 0 bases, with 22 bases remaining between them. The CDR3 covers 17 residues. CDR1 and CDR2 (germline): SNHLY, FYNNEI. The CDR3 reads CASKDRLVLSGSYEQYF. CDR3 sequence (DNA): TGTGCCAGCAAGGATAGACTAGTATTATCGGGCTCCTACGAGCAGTACTTC.

The gene calls are TRBV10-3 and TRBJ2-7; 7 bases are a match to TRBD2. CDR3 length equals 14 residues. The V and J ends lost 3 bases and 4 bases, in that order; junction bases with no gene match: 6. Germline V gene data show CDR1 as ENHRY and CDR2 as SYGVKD. The CDR3 DNA follows: TGTGCCATCAGTGACCGCGGGAGTCAGTACGAGCAGTACTTC. Amino acid sequence: CAISDRGSQYEQYF.